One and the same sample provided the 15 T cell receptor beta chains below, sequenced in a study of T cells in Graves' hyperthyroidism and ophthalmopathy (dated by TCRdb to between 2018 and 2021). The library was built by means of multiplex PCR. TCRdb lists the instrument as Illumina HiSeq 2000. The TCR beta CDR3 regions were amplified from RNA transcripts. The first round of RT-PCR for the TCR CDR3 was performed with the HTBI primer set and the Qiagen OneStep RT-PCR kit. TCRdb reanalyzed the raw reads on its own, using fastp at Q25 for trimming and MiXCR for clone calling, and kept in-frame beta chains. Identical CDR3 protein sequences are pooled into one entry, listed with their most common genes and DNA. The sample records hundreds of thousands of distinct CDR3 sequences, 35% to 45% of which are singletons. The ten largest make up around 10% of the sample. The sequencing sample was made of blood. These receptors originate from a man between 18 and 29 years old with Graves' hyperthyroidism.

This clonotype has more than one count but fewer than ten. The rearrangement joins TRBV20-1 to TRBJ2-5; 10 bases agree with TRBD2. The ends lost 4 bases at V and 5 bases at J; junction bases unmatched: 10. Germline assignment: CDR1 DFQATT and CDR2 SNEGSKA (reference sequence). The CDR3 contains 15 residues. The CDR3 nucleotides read TGCAGTGCTACGACCTTTCGACTAGCGGGCGAGACCCAGTACTTC. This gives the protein CSATTFRLAGETQYF.

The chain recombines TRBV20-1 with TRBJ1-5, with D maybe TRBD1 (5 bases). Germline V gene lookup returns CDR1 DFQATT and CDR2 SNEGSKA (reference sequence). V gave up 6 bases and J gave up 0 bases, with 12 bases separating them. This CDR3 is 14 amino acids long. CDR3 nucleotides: TGCAGTGCCACGAGGGGAAATAGCAATCAGCCCCAGCATTTT. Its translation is CSATRGNSNQPQHF.

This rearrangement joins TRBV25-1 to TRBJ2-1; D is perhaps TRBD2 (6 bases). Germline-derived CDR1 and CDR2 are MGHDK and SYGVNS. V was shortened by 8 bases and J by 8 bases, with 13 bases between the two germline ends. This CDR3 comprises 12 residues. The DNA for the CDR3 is TGTGCCAGCTCCGAGGCGGGGCATGAGCAGTTCTTC. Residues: CASSEAGHEQFF.

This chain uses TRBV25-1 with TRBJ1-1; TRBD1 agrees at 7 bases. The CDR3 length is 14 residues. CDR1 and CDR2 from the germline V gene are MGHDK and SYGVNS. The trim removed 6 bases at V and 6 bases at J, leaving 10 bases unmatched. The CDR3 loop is CASRSPDRVPEAFF. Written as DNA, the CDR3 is TGTGCCAGCAGGTCGCCAGACAGGGTACCTGAAGCTTTCTTT.

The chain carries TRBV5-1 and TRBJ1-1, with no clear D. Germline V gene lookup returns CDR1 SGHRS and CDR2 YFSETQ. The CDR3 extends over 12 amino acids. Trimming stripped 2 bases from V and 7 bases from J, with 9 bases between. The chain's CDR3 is CASSFGTSEAFF. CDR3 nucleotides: TGCGCCAGCAGCTTCGGAACAAGTGAAGCTTTCTTT.

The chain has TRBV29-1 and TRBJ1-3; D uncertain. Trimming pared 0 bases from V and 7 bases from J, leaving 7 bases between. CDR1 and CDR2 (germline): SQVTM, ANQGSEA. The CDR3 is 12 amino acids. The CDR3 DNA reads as TGCAGCGTTGAAGAGGGATTGAACACCATATATTTT. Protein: CSVEEGLNTIYF.

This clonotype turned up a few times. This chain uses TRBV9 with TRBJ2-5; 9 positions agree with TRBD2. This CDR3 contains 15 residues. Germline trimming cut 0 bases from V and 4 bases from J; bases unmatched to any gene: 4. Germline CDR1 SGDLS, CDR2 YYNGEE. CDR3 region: CASSVVAGDGETQYF. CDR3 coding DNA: TGTGCCAGCAGCGTAGTAGCGGGAGACGGAGAGACCCAGTACTTC.

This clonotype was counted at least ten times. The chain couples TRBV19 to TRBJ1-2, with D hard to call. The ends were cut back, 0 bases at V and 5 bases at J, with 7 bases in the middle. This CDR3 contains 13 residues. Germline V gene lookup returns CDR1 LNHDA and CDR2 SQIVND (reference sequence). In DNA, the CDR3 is TGTGCCAGTAGTATAGATCCGGTATATGGCTACACCTTC. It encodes CASSIDPVYGYTF.

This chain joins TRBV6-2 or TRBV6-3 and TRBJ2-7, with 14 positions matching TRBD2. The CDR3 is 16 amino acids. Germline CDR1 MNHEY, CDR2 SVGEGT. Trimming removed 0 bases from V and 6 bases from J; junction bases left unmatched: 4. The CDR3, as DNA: TGTGCCAGCAGTTACTCGGAGGGACTAGCGGGAGTCGAGCAGTACTTC. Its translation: CASSYSEGLAGVEQYF.

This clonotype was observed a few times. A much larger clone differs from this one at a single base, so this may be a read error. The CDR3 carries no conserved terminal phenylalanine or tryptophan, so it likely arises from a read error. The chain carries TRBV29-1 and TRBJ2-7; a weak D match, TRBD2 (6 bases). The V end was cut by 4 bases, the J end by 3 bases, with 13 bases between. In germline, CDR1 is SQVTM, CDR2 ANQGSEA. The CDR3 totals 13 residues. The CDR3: CSVGRRESYEQYL. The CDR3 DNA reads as TGCAGCGTTGGAAGGCGGGAAAGCTACGAGCAGTACCTC.

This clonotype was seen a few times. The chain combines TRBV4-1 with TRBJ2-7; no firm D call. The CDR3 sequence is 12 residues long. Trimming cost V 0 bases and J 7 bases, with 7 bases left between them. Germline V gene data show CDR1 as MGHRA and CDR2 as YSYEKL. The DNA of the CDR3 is TGCGCCAGCAGCCAAGATCAAAGAGAGCAGTACTTC. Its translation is CASSQDQREQYF.

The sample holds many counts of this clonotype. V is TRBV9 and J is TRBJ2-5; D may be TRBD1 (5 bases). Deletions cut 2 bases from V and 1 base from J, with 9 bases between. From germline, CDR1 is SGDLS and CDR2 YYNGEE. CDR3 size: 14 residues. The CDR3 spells CASSVGQFQETQYF. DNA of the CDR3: TGTGCCAGCAGCGTCGGACAATTCCAAGAGACCCAGTACTTC.

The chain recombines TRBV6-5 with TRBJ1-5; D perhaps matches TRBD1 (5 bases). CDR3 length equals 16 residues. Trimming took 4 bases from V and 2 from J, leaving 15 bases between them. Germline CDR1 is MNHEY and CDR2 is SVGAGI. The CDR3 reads CASSSFGAGGNQPQHF. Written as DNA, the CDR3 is TGTGCCAGCAGTTCCTTCGGGGCCGGGGGCAATCAGCCCCAGCATTTT.

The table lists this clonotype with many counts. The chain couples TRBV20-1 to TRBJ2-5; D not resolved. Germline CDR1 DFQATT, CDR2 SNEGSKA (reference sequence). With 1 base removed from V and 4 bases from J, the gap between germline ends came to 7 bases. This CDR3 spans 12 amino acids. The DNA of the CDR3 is TGCAGTGCTAGAGTTACGGGAGAGACCCAGTACTTC. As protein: CSARVTGETQYF.

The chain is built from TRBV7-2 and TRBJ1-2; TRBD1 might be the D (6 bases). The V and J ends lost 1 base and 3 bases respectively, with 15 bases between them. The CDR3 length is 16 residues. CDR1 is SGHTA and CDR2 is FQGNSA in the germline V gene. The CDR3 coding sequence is TGTGCCAGCAGCTTAGGGCACTTGGCAGGGGACTATGGCTACACCTTC. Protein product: CASSLGHLAGDYGYTF.